This TCR beta chain was obtained from a study of cytomegalovirus exposure and HLA in healthy donors. PCR used 60 Vbeta primers and 13 Jbeta primers. Here immunoSEQ multiplex PCR was the method, and the copy in TCRdb shows in-frame clones only, minus some. The data contain approximately 210,000 clones, roughly 77% of them singletons. The germline V gene has CDR1 LNHNV and CDR2 YYDKDF (reference sequence). This CDR3 contains 14 residues. Trimming removed 0 bases from V and 5 bases from J, with 10 bases in between. V usage is TRBV15 and J usage is TRBJ1-1; no definite D call. The receptor was isolated from a male donor in good health and CMV-seropositive. The sequenced material came from PBMCs. CDR3 amino acids: CATSRDPGSTEAFF. Written as DNA, the CDR3 is TGTGCCACCAGCAGAGATCCGGGGAGTACTGAAGCTTTCTTT.